The 14 T cell receptor beta chains given below trace back to one sample, sequenced in a study of blood T cell repertoires in COVID-19. Generated by immunoSEQ multiplex PCR, the TCRdb table keeps only in-frame clones and is missing some. Among 200,000 or so clones listed, 80% to 90% were seen once. The sequencing input was PBMCs or T cells enriched from blood (not recorded which). These receptor sequences come from a woman aged 45-59 years who had been exposed to COVID-19.

This sequence joins TRBV25-1 and TRBJ2-3; D possibly corresponds to TRBD1 (8 bases). Trimming shortened V by 4 bases and J by 5 bases, and 19 bases separated the two germline ends. CDR1 and CDR2 (germline): MGHDK, SYGVNS. The CDR3 spans 16 residues. CDR3 residues: CASSARQGRAQDTQYF. The CDR3 region has the DNA TGTGCCAGCAGTGCCCGACAGGGGAGGGCCCAAGATACGCAGTATTTT.

The chain couples TRBV21-1 to TRBJ1-1. TRBV21-1 is deemed a pseudogene. The length of the CDR3 is 15 residues. The CDR3, as DNA: TGTGCCAGCAGCAGGGGGGTTGGCTGCCGCTCTGAAGCTTTCTTT. Encoded protein: CASSRGVGCRSEAFF.

The V and J genes are TRBV5-1 and TRBJ1-1; weak D call: TRBD1 (5 bases). V shed 4 bases and J shed 9 bases, with 22 bases lying between them. Germline V gene sequence: CDR1 SGHRS, CDR2 YFSETQ. The CDR3 is made up of 15 amino acids. The CDR3 protein is CASSPSGIRRSQAFF. DNA for the CDR3: TGCGCCAGCAGCCCATCAGGGATACGAAGGTCCCAAGCTTTCTTT.

CDR3 in DNA: TGCGCCAGCAGCCCCGGGACAGGGTTTGATGGTGAAGCTTTCTTT. Protein: CASSPGTGFDGEAFF. The rearrangement links TRBV5-1 to TRBJ1-1, with 9 bases fitting TRBD1. The CDR3 runs to 15 residues. Germline V gene sequence: CDR1 SGHRS, CDR2 YFSETQ. The V and J ends lost 4 bases and 7 bases, in that order; junction bases with no gene match: 11.

V and J are TRBV28 and TRBJ1-2, with TRBD1 as a possible D gene (5 bases). CDR1 and CDR2 from the germline V gene are MDHEN and SYDVKM. The CDR3 length is 14 residues. CDR3 bases: TGTGCTTCAGGTCTAGGGGAATCTAACTATGGCTACACCTTC. This gives the protein CASGLGESNYGYTF.

The table lists this clone with a count of one. V gene TRBV5-5 combines with J gene TRBJ1-1, with D possibly matching TRBD1 (6 bases). Germline values: CDR1 SGHKS, CDR2 YYEKEE (reference sequence). The CDR3 has 17 amino acids. V was trimmed by 1 base and J by 0 bases, leaving 16 bases between them. CDR3 bases: TGTGCCAGCAGCTTGAGGGTTTGGGGACAATTGAACACTGAAGCTTTCTTT. Protein product: CASSLRVWGQLNTEAFF.

The rearrangement uses TRBV13 and TRBJ2-2; D call uncertain. The germline gives CDR1 PRHDT, CDR2 FYEKMQ (reference sequence). With 0 bases removed from V and 3 bases from J, the gap between germline ends came to 2 bases. This CDR3 comprises 13 residues. The DNA of the CDR3 is TGTGCCAGCAGCTTAGGCTACACCGGGGAGCTGTTTTTT. Protein product: CASSLGYTGELFF.

This clone has a single count. The J gene is TRBJ2-3, the V gene TRBV2; D uncertain. The CDR3 covers 11 residues. Germline CDR1 SNHLY, CDR2 FYNNEI. The germline V and J ends were trimmed by 2 bases and 5 bases, with 2 bases remaining between them. The CDR3 nucleotides are TGTGCCAGCAGTGAACGAGATACGCAGTATTTT. Translation: CASSERDTQYF.

The chain couples TRBV9 to TRBJ2-3; 8 nucleotides agree with TRBD1. CDR3 size: 15 residues. In germline, CDR1 is SGDLS, CDR2 YYNGEE. With 0 bases clipped from V and 4 bases from J, the junction kept 4 bases outside the gene matches. CDR3 amino acids: CASSVVPGGADTQYF. The CDR3 DNA reads TGTGCCAGCAGCGTAGTGCCAGGGGGCGCAGATACGCAGTATTTT.

The chain couples TRBV19 to TRBJ1-5, with no clear D. From germline, CDR1 is LNHDA and CDR2 SQIVND (reference sequence). The germline V and J ends were trimmed by 3 bases and 7 bases, with 16 bases remaining between them. CDR3 size: 15 residues. The CDR3 sequence: CASSIDREGGQPQHF. The CDR3 DNA reads as TGTGCCAGTAGTATTGACCGGGAGGGAGGCCAGCCCCAGCATTTT.

This clone appeared once. This chain uses TRBV28 with TRBJ2-2, with D possibly matching TRBD2 (5 bases). V dropped 7 bases and J dropped 6 bases, with 18 bases sitting between them. The CDR3 contains 15 residues. The V gene's germline CDR1 is MDHEN and CDR2 SYDVKM. CDR3 loop: CASTHRGYLAGELFF. CDR3 DNA: TGTGCCAGCACCCACCGGGGTTACTTGGCCGGGGAGCTGTTTTTT. Complete variable domain (other parts from reference TRBV28 and TRBJ2-2): DVKVTQSSRYLVKRTGEKVFLECVQDMDHENMFWYRQDPGLGLRLIYFSYDVKMKEKGDIPEGYSVSREKKERFSLILESASTNQTSMYLCASTHRGYLAGELFFGEGSRLTVL.

The chain has TRBV12-3 or TRBV12-4 and TRBJ2-7; D gene unclear. The CDR3 runs 12 residues. The V end lost 3 bases, the J end lost 1 base, and 4 bases lay between the germline ends. The CDR3 coding sequence is TGTGCCAGCAGTTTCGGGTCCTACGAGCAGTACTTC. Its translation is CASSFGSYEQYF.

The chain recombines TRBV13 with TRBJ1-1; maybe TRBD1 (5 bases). The ends were cut back, 4 bases at V and 7 bases at J, with 16 bases in the middle. The CDR3 totals 14 residues. The germline gives CDR1 PRHDT, CDR2 FYEKMQ (reference sequence). DNA of the CDR3: TGTGCCAGCAGCTCTCAGGGCGCGCAAGATGAAGCTTTCTTT. This translates into CASSSQGAQDEAFF.

The chain recombines TRBV11-2 with TRBJ1-1; 8 nucleotides line up with TRBD1. V dropped 1 base and J dropped 6; count of bases not matched to a gene: 10. Germline V CDR1 and CDR2: SGHAT, FQNNGV. The CDR3 length is 16 residues. The DNA for the CDR3 is TGTGCCAGCAGCTTAGCGGGTGGACAGGGAAGGGCTGAAGCTTTCTTT. Translating gives CASSLAGGQGRAEAFF.